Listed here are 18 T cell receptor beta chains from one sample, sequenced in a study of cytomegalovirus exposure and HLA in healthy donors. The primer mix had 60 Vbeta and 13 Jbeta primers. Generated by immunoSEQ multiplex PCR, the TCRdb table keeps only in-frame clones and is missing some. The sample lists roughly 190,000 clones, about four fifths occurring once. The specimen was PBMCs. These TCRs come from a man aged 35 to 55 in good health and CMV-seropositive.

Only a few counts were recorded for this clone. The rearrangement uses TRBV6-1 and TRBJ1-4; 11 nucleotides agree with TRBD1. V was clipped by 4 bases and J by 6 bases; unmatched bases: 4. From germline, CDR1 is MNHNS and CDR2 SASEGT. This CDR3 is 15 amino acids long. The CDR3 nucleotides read TGTGCCAGCAGTGGACCGGGACAGGGGGATGAAAAACTGTTTTTT. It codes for CASSGPGQGDEKLFF.

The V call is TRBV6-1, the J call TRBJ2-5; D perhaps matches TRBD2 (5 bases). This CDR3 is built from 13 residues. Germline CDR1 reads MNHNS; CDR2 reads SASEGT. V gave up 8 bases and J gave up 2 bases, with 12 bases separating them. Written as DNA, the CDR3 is TGTGCCAGCTCCGAGCCGGGACAAGAGACCCAGTACTTC. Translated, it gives CASSEPGQETQYF.

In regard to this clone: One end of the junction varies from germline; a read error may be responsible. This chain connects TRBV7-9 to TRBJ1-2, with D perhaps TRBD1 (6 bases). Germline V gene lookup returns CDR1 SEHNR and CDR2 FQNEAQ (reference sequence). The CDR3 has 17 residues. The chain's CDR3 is CSSSLAQLFRGEGGYTF. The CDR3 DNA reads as TGTTCCAGCAGCTTAGCGCAGTTGTTCAGGGGAGAAGGGGGCTACACCTTC.

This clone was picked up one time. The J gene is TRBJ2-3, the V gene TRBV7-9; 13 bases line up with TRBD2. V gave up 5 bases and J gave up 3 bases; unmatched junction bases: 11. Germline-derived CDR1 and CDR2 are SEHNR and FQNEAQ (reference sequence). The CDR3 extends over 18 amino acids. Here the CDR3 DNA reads TGTGCCAGCAGCCAAGGACTAGCGGGAGTTGGCGTGACAGATACGCAGTATTTT. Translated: CASSQGLAGVGVTDTQYF.

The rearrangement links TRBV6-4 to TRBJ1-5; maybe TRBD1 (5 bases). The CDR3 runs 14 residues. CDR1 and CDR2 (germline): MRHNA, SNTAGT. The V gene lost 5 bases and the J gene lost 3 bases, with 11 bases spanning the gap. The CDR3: CASSSRQHNQPQHF. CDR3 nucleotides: TGTGCCAGCAGTTCTCGACAGCACAATCAGCCCCAGCATTTT.

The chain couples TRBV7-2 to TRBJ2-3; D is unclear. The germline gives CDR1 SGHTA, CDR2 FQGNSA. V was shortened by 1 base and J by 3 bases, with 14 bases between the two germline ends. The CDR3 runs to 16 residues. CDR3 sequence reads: CASSLGGPTLTDTQYF. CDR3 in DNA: TGTGCCAGCAGCTTAGGAGGTCCTACTTTGACAGATACGCAGTATTTT.

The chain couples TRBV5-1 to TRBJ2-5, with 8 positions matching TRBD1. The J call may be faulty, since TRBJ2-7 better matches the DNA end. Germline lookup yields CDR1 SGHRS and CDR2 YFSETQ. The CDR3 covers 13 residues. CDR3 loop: CASSVTGAYEQYF. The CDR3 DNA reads TGCGCCAGCAGCGTGACAGGGGCCTACGAGCAGTACTTC.

In DNA, the CDR3 is TGTGCCAGTAGCAGCGGGAGAAGGCTGGGAGAGACCCAGTACTTC. As protein: CASSSGRRLGETQYF. V usage is TRBV19 and J usage is TRBJ2-5, with 8 positions matching TRBD2. CDR3 length: 15 residues. Germline V lookup: CDR1 LNHDA, CDR2 SQIVND (reference sequence). The V gene end was trimmed by 6 bases and the J gene end by 4 bases; junction bases not matched to a gene: 10.

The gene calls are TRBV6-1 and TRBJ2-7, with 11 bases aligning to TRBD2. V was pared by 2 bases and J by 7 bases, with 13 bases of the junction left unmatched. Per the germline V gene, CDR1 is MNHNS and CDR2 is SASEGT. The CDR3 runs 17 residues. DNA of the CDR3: TGTGCCAGCAGTGAAAGGGCTAGCGGGGGGCAAAACAGGGAGCAGTACTTC. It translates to CASSERASGGQNREQYF.

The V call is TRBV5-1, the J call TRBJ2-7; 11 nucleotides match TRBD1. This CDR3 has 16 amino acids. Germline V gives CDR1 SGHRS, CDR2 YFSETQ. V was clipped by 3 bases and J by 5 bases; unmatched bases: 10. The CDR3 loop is CASSSLRTGGRNEQYF. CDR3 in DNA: TGCGCCAGCAGCTCACTCAGGACAGGGGGCCGGAACGAGCAGTACTTC.

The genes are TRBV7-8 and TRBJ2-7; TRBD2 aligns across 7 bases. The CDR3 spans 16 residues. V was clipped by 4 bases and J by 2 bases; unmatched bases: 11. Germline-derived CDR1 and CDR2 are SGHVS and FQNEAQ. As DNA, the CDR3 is TGTGCCAGCAGCTACCCACCTGGCGGGGGTACCTACGAGCAGTACTTC. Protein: CASSYPPGGGTYEQYF. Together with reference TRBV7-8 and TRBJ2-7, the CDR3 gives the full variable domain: GAGVSQSPRYKVAKRGQDVALRCDPISGHVSLFWYQQALGQGPEFLTYFQNEAQLDKSGLPSDRFFAERPEGSVSTLKIQRTQQEDSAVYLCASSYPPGGGTYEQYFGPGTRLTVT.

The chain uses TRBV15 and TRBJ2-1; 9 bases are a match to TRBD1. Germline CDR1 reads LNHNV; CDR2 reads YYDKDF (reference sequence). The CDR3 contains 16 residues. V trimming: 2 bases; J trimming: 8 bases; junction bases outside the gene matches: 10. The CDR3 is CATSRPGQGTEDEQFF. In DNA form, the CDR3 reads TGTGCCACCAGCAGACCGGGACAGGGAACGGAAGATGAGCAGTTCTTC.

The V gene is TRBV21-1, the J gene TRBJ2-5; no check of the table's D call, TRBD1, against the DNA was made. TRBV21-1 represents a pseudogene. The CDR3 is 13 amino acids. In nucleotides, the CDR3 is TGTGCCAGCTTTGAACAGTTCCAAGAGACCCAGTACTTC. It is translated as CASFEQFQETQYF.

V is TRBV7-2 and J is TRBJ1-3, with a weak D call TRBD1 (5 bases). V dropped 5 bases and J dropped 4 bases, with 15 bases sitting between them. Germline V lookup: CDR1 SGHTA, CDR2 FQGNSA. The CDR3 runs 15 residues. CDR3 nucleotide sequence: TGTGCCAGCAGCCACCCGGGACTGGGAGGAAACACCATATATTTT. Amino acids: CASSHPGLGGNTIYF.

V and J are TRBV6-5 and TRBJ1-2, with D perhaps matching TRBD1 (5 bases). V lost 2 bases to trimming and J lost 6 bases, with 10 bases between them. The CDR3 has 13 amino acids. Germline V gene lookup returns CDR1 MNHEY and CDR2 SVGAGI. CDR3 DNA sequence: TGTGCCAGCAGTTACGACAGTAAGGATGGCTACACCTTC. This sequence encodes CASSYDSKDGYTF.

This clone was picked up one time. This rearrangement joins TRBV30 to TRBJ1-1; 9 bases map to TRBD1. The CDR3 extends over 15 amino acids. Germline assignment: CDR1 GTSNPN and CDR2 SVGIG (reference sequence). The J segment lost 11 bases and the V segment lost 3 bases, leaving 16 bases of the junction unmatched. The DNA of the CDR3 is TGTGCCTGGAGCTCAAGGCCGGGACAGGGTCCGAGTGCTTTCTTT. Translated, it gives CAWSSRPGQGPSAFF.

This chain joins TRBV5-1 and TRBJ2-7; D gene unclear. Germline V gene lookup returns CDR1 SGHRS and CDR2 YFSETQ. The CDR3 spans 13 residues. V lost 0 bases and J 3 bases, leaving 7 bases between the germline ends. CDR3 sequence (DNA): TGCGCCAGCAGCTTGGTCGCGGACTACGAGCAGTACTTC. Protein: CASSLVADYEQYF.

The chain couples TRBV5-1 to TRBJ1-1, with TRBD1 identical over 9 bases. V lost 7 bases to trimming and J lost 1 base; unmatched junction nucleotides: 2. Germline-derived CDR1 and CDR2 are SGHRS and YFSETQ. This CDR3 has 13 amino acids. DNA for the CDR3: TGCGCCAGCTCGGGACAGGGGAACACTGAAGCTTTCTTT. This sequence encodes CASSGQGNTEAFF.